A single sample is the source of the 11 T cell receptor beta chains below, sequenced in a study of cytomegalovirus exposure and HLA in healthy donors. The protocol was immunoSEQ multiplex PCR, while the TCRdb copy is restricted to in-frame clones and leaves out a portion. The table records 230,000 or so clones, around 88% of them present only once. The sequencing sample was made of PBMCs. These receptors were taken from a woman aged 18-30 years in good health and CMV-seronegative.

The count of this clone is one. This chain uses TRBV27 with TRBJ2-7, with 8 bases that match TRBD2. After removal of 7 bases from V and 4 bases from J, the junction contained 0 bases not matched to a gene. Germline CDR1 MNHEY, CDR2 SMNVEV (reference sequence). The CDR3 sequence is 11 residues long. The CDR3 coding sequence is TGTGCCAGCACTAGCGGGTACGAGCAGTACTTC. Protein sequence: CASTSGYEQYF.

The gene calls are TRBV5-4 and TRBJ2-7, with 8 positions matching TRBD1. The J segment lost 7 bases and the V segment lost 0 bases, leaving 12 bases of the junction unmatched. The CDR3 sequence is 16 residues long. Germline values: CDR1 SGHNT, CDR2 YYREEE (reference sequence). The CDR3 sequence is CASSLVARTGTGEQYF. The DNA of the CDR3 is TGTGCCAGCAGCTTGGTGGCTAGGACAGGGACGGGGGAGCAGTACTTC. Based on the CDR3 plus reference TRBV5-4 and TRBJ2-7, the full variable domain is ETGVTQSPTHLIKTRGQQVTLRCSSQSGHNTVSWYQQALGQGPQFIFQYYREEENGRGNFPPRFSGLQFPNYSSELNVNALELDDSALYLCASSLVARTGTGEQYFGPGTRLTVT.

The genes are TRBV9 and TRBJ2-1, with a weak D call TRBD2 (5 bases). The CDR3 consists of 13 residues. Germline V lookup: CDR1 SGDLS, CDR2 YYNGEE. V dropped 0 bases and J dropped 5 bases, with 6 bases sitting between them. The CDR3 sequence is CASSVGGNNEQFF. CDR3 in DNA: TGTGCCAGCAGCGTAGGAGGGAACAATGAGCAGTTCTTC.

This chain uses TRBV5-1 with TRBJ1-4; D is unclear. The germline V gene encodes CDR1 SGHRS and CDR2 YFSETQ. This CDR3 is built from 14 residues. Trimming removed 2 bases at V and 5 bases at J, with 10 bases between. CDR3 sequence: CASSFTEQNEKLFF. For the CDR3, the DNA is TGCGCCAGCAGCTTTACAGAGCAAAATGAAAAACTGTTTTTT.

The rearrangement links TRBV30 to TRBJ2-5; the D gene is possibly TRBD1 (5 bases). Trimming stripped 2 bases from V and 2 bases from J, with 9 bases between. The CDR3 is 13 residues long. Germline CDR1 GTSNPN, CDR2 SVGIG (reference sequence). CDR3 nucleotides: TGTGCCTGGAGTCAGGGTGTACAAGAGACCCAGTACTTC. Translation gives CAWSQGVQETQYF.

The chain uses TRBV19 and TRBJ1-1; 8 bases are a match to TRBD1. V lost 6 bases, J lost 4 bases, and 4 bases stayed unmatched. CDR3 size: 13 residues. Per germline, CDR1 LNHDA and CDR2 SQIVND (reference sequence). CDR3 in amino acids: CASSGQGGTEAFF. The CDR3, as DNA: TGTGCCAGTAGCGGACAGGGAGGCACTGAAGCTTTCTTT.

This chain uses TRBV28 with TRBJ2-7; 8 bases map to TRBD1. Trimming removed 2 bases from V and 2 bases from J; junction bases left unmatched: 5. Germline V gene data show CDR1 as MDHEN and CDR2 as SYDVKM. The CDR3 is 15 residues long. Here the CDR3 DNA reads TGTGCCAGCAGTTTACGGACAGGGCCCCCCTACGAGCAGTACTTC. Translated, it gives CASSLRTGPPYEQYF.

V gene TRBV2 combines with J gene TRBJ1-5; D call uncertain. Germline V lookup: CDR1 SNHLY, CDR2 FYNNEI. Trimming left V 11 bases short and J 4 bases short, with 21 bases between. The CDR3 covers 15 residues. For the CDR3, the DNA is TGTGCCGACTCATTGGACGCTGGGAGAAATCAGCCCCAGCATTTT. Its translation is CADSLDAGRNQPQHF.

This chain connects TRBV5-1 to TRBJ2-1; 13 positions match TRBD2. Unmatched junction bases numbered 8, after V lost 5 bases and J lost 12 bases. The V gene's germline CDR1 is SGHRS and CDR2 YFSETQ. The CDR3 length is 14 residues. The CDR3 here is CASRPGLAGVGQFF. In DNA, the CDR3 is TGCGCCAGCAGGCCCGGACTAGCGGGAGTGGGGCAGTTCTTC.

V usage is TRBV7-2 and J usage is TRBJ1-2, with D possibly TRBD1 on 5 matching bases. CDR3 length: 14 residues. Trimming cost V 1 base and J 5 bases, with 11 bases left between them. CDR1 is SGHTA, CDR2 FQGNSA, per germline. Here the CDR3 reads CASSLGTPKYGYTF. The CDR3 DNA follows: TGTGCCAGCAGCTTAGGGACACCGAAATATGGCTACACCTTC.

The rearrangement links TRBV5-4 to TRBJ1-2; 9 nucleotides align to TRBD1. CDR1 and CDR2 (germline): SGHNT, YYREEE (reference sequence). V trimming: 3 bases; J trimming: 3 bases; junction bases outside the gene matches: 3. The CDR3 covers 14 residues. The chain's CDR3 is CASSSRDRDYGYTF. The CDR3 DNA is TGTGCCAGCAGCTCCCGGGACAGGGACTATGGCTACACCTTC. Filled out from reference TRBV5-4 and TRBJ1-2, the complete variable domain reads ETGVTQSPTHLIKTRGQQVTLRCSSQSGHNTVSWYQQALGQGPQFIFQYYREEENGRGNFPPRFSGLQFPNYSSELNVNALELDDSALYLCASSSRDRDYGYTFGSGTRLTVV.